Following are 29 T cell receptor beta chains from one sample sequenced in a study of regulatory T cells in long-lasting Graves disease. This sample's time point: newly diagnosed GD, antithyroid drugs for less than 3 months. Preparation of the TCR library used RNA extracted from PBMCs. Library construction for TCR beta used iRepertoire HTBI primers and Arm-PCR of CDR3 regions. MiXCR was run by TCRdb on the multiplex PCR reads, yielding one entry per CDR3 protein. The sample has about 240,000 distinct CDR3 sequences; about 19% are singletons. The specimen was peripheral blood mononuclear cells (PBMCs), collected at new diagnosis, from a patient treated with antithyroid drugs. These receptors all stem from a female donor with Graves disease.

This clonotype was observed a handful of times. The J gene is TRBJ2-3, the V gene TRBV18; 9 positions match TRBD2. V was pared by 1 base and J by 2 bases, with 10 bases of the junction left unmatched. CDR1 and CDR2 from the germline V gene are KGHSH and LQKENI. The CDR3 length is 18 residues. In nucleotides, the CDR3 is TGTGCCAGCTCACCACAACGTCGGACTAGCGCCAACACAGATACGCAGTATTTT. This translates into CASSPQRRTSANTDTQYF.

This clonotype has a count of ten or more. The chain joins TRBV7-9 to TRBJ2-3; no clear D gene. V was trimmed by 1 base and J by 0 bases, leaving 11 bases between them. The CDR3 has 16 residues. The germline V gene has CDR1 SEHNR and CDR2 FQNEAQ (reference sequence). The CDR3 here is CASSLGQTSSTDTQYF. The CDR3 nucleotides are TGTGCCAGCAGCTTAGGCCAGACCTCTAGCACAGATACGCAGTATTTT.

V usage is TRBV6-1 and J usage is TRBJ1-1; no definite D call. V lost 2 bases to trimming and J lost 8 bases, with 15 bases between them. In germline, CDR1 is MNHNS, CDR2 SASEGT. The CDR3 has 14 residues. The CDR3, as DNA: TGTGCCAGCAGTGAAATGGGTGTAGATGGCGAAGCTTTCTTT. Translating it yields CASSEMGVDGEAFF.

This chain links TRBV29-1 with TRBJ1-2, with TRBD1 as a possible D gene (5 bases). V gave up 6 bases and J gave up 7 bases, with 18 bases separating them. This CDR3 contains 13 residues. The V gene's germline CDR1 is SQVTM and CDR2 ANQGSEA. CDR3 coding DNA: TGCAGCGTCACTGACGGAACAGGTTTTGGCTACACCTTC. Its translation: CSVTDGTGFGYTF.

This clonotype was found many times. The genes are TRBV27 and TRBJ2-1; 11 bases align to TRBD2. CDR1 is MNHEY, CDR2 SMNVEV, per germline (reference sequence). CDR3 size: 15 residues. Trimming removed 7 bases from V and 6 bases from J; junction bases left unmatched: 8. The CDR3 sequence is CASIARTSGFNEQFF. CDR3 nucleotide sequence: TGTGCCAGCATCGCAAGGACTAGCGGGTTCAATGAGCAGTTCTTC.

This clonotype was seen only a few times. The chain has TRBV7-2 and TRBJ1-5, with no clear D. The CDR3 is 17 residues long. Between the trimmed V and J ends, which lost 0 bases and 2 bases, there was a span of 14 bases. CDR1 SGHTA and CDR2 FQGNSA come from the germline V gene. CDR3 sequence: CASSLAPRVVGNQPQHF. Written as DNA, the CDR3 is TGTGCCAGCAGCTTAGCGCCTCGGGTAGTGGGCAATCAGCCCCAGCATTTT.

This clonotype appeared once. The gene calls are TRBV7-2 and TRBJ2-1; 8 bases are a match to TRBD2. V dropped 2 bases and J dropped 13; count of bases not matched to a gene: 7. Germline lookup yields CDR1 SGHTA and CDR2 FQGNSA. CDR3 length: 13 amino acids. For the CDR3, the DNA is TGTGCCAGCAGCTTATCTGACGGGGGGGGTCAGTTCTTC. Its translation is CASSLSDGGGQFF.

As for this clonotype: A much larger clone lies one base from this, so it may be a read error. The V gene is TRBV27, the J gene TRBJ2-3, with 10 bases fitting TRBD2. The germline gives CDR1 MNHEY, CDR2 SMNVEV (reference sequence). The CDR3 consists of 15 residues. In DNA form, the CDR3 reads TGTGCCAGCCGTTTAGCGGGGGGCGGGCTGGATACGCAGTATTTT. Its protein product is CASRLAGGGLDTQYF.

The DNA for the CDR3 is TGTGCCAGCACCAGCGGGGGGGCCCGGAATGAGCAGTTCTTC. It specifies CASTSGGARNEQFF. V is TRBV2 and J is TRBJ2-1, with 10 nucleotides matching TRBD2. With V trimmed by 7 bases and J by 7 bases, 7 bases remained unmatched. CDR1 is SNHLY, CDR2 FYNNEI, per germline. This CDR3 comprises 14 residues.

This clonotype was found a few times. This rearrangement joins TRBV18 to TRBJ1-4; 11 nucleotides agree with TRBD1. CDR1 is KGHSH and CDR2 is LQKENI in the germline V gene. The CDR3 has 15 amino acids. The J segment lost 12 bases and the V segment lost 2 bases, leaving 8 bases of the junction unmatched. CDR3 region: CASSPTDRGQVQLFF. The CDR3 DNA is TGTGCCAGCTCACCAACGGACAGGGGGCAGGTACAACTGTTTTTT.

The CDR3 nucleotides read TGTGCCAGCAGCCAAGGCCAGGGACACTACTACGAGCAGTACTTC. Its translation: CASSQGQGHYYEQYF. The V and J genes are TRBV3-1 and TRBJ2-7, with a weak D call TRBD1 (6 bases). The V and J ends lost 1 base and 3 bases respectively, with 13 bases between them. From germline, CDR1 is LGHDT and CDR2 YNNKEL (reference sequence). CDR3 size: 15 residues.

This clonotype appeared many times. The chain carries TRBV28 and TRBJ2-7; 7 nucleotides match TRBD2. The CDR3 has 15 residues. With V trimmed by 6 bases and J by 4 bases, 12 bases remained unmatched. From germline, CDR1 is MDHEN and CDR2 SYDVKM. The DNA of the CDR3 is TGTGCCAGCAGCCCCGTCGGGGGGAAAAAGTACGAGCAGTACTTC. It is translated as CASSPVGGKKYEQYF.

This clonotype was detected only a few times. The rearrangement links TRBV4-1 to TRBJ2-7, with 7 bases lining up with TRBD1. The CDR3 extends over 15 amino acids. Germline V gives CDR1 MGHRA, CDR2 YSYEKL. The V gene end was trimmed by 2 bases and the J gene end by 1 base; junction bases not matched to a gene: 5. The CDR3: CASSQQRGLSYEQYF. The CDR3 nucleotides are TGCGCCAGCAGCCAACAGAGGGGGCTTTCCTACGAGCAGTACTTC.

This clonotype was found many times. This CDR3 is CASSEQGDYGYTF. As DNA, the CDR3 is TGTGCCAGCAGTGAACAGGGCGACTATGGCTACACCTTC. This chain connects TRBV6-2 or TRBV6-3 to TRBJ1-2; tentative D call: TRBD1 (6 bases). This CDR3 region has 13 residues. Trimming shortened V by 5 bases and J by 3 bases, and 10 bases separated the two germline ends. Per germline, CDR1 MNHEY and CDR2 SVGEGT.

This clonotype was observed a handful of times. The rearrangement links TRBV10-2 to TRBJ2-1; D call uncertain. There are 12 residues in the CDR3. The germline gives CDR1 WSHSY, CDR2 SAAADI. With 6 bases removed from V and 10 bases from J, the gap between germline ends came to 13 bases. The CDR3: CASRQPVGEQFF. The DNA of the CDR3 is TGCGCCAGCAGACAGCCAGTGGGAGAGCAGTTCTTC.

This clonotype was recorded at least ten times. CDR3 coding DNA: TGCAGTGCTGACCTGGCGGGAGGGTACAATGAGCAGTTCTTC. It yields the protein CSADLAGGYNEQFF. The gene calls are TRBV20-1 and TRBJ2-1, with 9 bases identical to TRBD2. The germline gives CDR1 DFQATT, CDR2 SNEGSKA (reference sequence). This CDR3 has 14 residues. V lost 5 bases and J lost 4; bases outside the gene matches: 6.

This clonotype was seen repeatedly, ten times or more. The chain employs TRBV11-2 and TRBJ2-7, with 11 bases that match TRBD1. With 6 bases clipped from V and 6 bases from J, the junction kept 10 bases outside the gene matches. Germline assignment: CDR1 SGHAT and CDR2 FQNNGV. CDR3 length: 15 residues. The CDR3 DNA reads TGTGCCAGCAGACGACCAGGACAGGGGGCTTTCGAGCAGTACTTC. This translates into CASRRPGQGAFEQYF. Variable domain in full (rest from reference TRBV11-2 and TRBJ2-7): EAGVAQSPRYKIIEKRQSVAFWCNPISGHATLYWYQQILGQGPKLLIQFQNNGVVDDSQLPKDRFSAERLKGVDSTLKIQPAKLEDSAVYLCASRRPGQGAFEQYFGPGTRLTVT.

In this sample, this clonotype turned up many times. This rearrangement joins TRBV15 to TRBJ2-5; 12 nucleotides line up with TRBD2. The CDR3 runs to 14 residues. CDR1 is LNHNV and CDR2 is YYDKDF in the germline V gene (reference sequence). The V segment lost 10 bases and the J segment 5 bases; nucleotides outside the gene matches: 8. The CDR3 DNA is TGTGCCAGTGCTAGCGGGAGGGGCGGGGAGACCCAGTACTTC. Translated: CASASGRGGETQYF.

V usage is TRBV4-1 and J usage is TRBJ1-1; D uncertain. This CDR3 contains 15 residues. Germline CDR1 reads MGHRA; CDR2 reads YSYEKL. V was trimmed by 1 base and J by 4 bases, leaving 13 bases between them. The CDR3 here is CASSQGGPGGTEAFF. As DNA, the CDR3 is TGCGCCAGCAGCCAAGGAGGACCGGGAGGCACTGAAGCTTTCTTT.

V and J are TRBV6-4 and TRBJ2-1; D ambiguous. The germline V gene encodes CDR1 MRHNA and CDR2 SNTAGT. The CDR3 length is 15 residues. V was shortened by 0 bases and J by 5 bases, with 11 bases between the two germline ends. The CDR3 coding sequence is TGTGCCAGCAGTGACTCGAAGTCGGCCCACAATGAGCAGTTCTTC. Protein product: CASSDSKSAHNEQFF.

Concerning this clonotype itself: With a far larger clone one base away, a read error is the likely cause. The V gene is TRBV7-2, the J gene TRBJ2-4; possible D gene TRBD2, 5 bases. The germline CDR1 and CDR2 sequences are SGHTA and FQGNSA. CDR3 length: 14 residues. As DNA, the CDR3 is TGTGCCAGCAGCCTCGACCCCGGACCCGATGAGCGGTTCTTC. Its protein is CASSLDPGPDERFF.

This clonotype was observed many times. The rearrangement uses TRBV2 and TRBJ2-7, with D possibly matching TRBD2 (5 bases). Germline CDR1 reads SNHLY; CDR2 reads FYNNEI. Deletions cut 6 bases from V and 6 bases from J, with 21 bases between. The CDR3 consists of 15 residues. Here the CDR3 DNA reads TGTGCCAGCAGGGAAAGAGAGGGAACCGGCTTCGAGCAGTACTTC. Protein sequence: CASREREGTGFEQYF.

This clonotype was counted at least ten times. J is TRBJ2-5 and V is TRBV6-2 or TRBV6-3; tentatively, D is TRBD2 (6 bases). This CDR3 is 14 amino acids long. The ends were cut back, 4 bases at V and 2 bases at J, with 11 bases in the middle. Germline V gene sequence: CDR1 MNHEY, CDR2 SVGEGT. CDR3 region: CASSSGGRQETQYF. DNA for the CDR3: TGTGCCAGCAGTTCTGGGGGGAGACAAGAGACCCAGTACTTC.

This clonotype was seen repeatedly, ten times or more. The chain combines TRBV11-2 with TRBJ2-1; 7 positions agree with TRBD1. Germline CDR1 reads SGHAT; CDR2 reads FQNNGV. This CDR3 has 12 amino acids. V was pared by 5 bases and J by 9 bases, with 4 bases of the junction left unmatched. In nucleotides, the CDR3 is TGTGCCAGCAGCCTAAGGACAGGTGAGCAGTTCTTC. This gives the protein CASSLRTGEQFF.

This clonotype was counted at least ten times. The chain recombines TRBV27 with TRBJ1-2; perhaps TRBD1 as D (5 bases). The V gene's germline CDR1 is MNHEY and CDR2 SMNVEV (reference sequence). V lost 5 bases to trimming and J lost 5 bases, with 15 bases between them. This CDR3 has 14 amino acids. The CDR3 here is CASSPRDLGYGYTF. For the CDR3, the DNA is TGTGCCAGCAGTCCCCGGGACCTCGGGTATGGCTACACCTTC.

The chain couples TRBV7-3 to TRBJ2-4; 9 bases are a match to TRBD2. In germline, CDR1 is SGHTA, CDR2 FQGTGA. With 5 bases clipped from V and 7 bases from J, the junction kept 15 bases outside the gene matches. The CDR3 length is 17 residues. CDR3 coding DNA: TGTGCCAGCAGCCTAGTAGCGGGGGAGACAGGGCGGAACATTCAGTACTTC. Protein product: CASSLVAGETGRNIQYF.

The sample holds many counts of this clonotype. V gene TRBV12-3 or TRBV12-4 combines with J gene TRBJ1-6; D unresolved. V was pared by 3 bases and J by 9 bases, with 27 bases between. There are 19 residues in the CDR3. DNA for the CDR3: TGTGCCAGCAGTTTTCGCAGCCGGGCCGCATGGGGTATATTTTCACCCCTCCACTTT. Its protein product is CASSFRSRAAWGIFSPLHF.

The chain is built from TRBV18 and TRBJ1-5, with 7 bases matching TRBD1. The germline V gene has CDR1 KGHSH and CDR2 LQKENI. CDR3 length equals 14 residues. V lost 6 bases, J lost 6 bases, and 8 bases stayed unmatched. The CDR3, as DNA: TGTGCCAGCTCCAAGAACAGGGGAGGTCAGCCCCAGCATTTT. It is translated as CASSKNRGGQPQHF.

The chain uses TRBV20-1 and TRBJ1-6; D is perhaps TRBD1 (5 bases). Germline V gene data show CDR1 as DFQATT and CDR2 as SNEGSKA (reference sequence). Trimming pared 0 bases from V and 5 bases from J, leaving 11 bases between. There are 15 residues in the CDR3. The CDR3 is CSARDFREHNSPLHF. The DNA for the CDR3 is TGCAGTGCTAGAGATTTCAGGGAGCATAATTCACCCCTCCACTTT.